What follows is one TCR beta chain and its context. The data are from a study of CD8+ T cells in alopecia areata. The wider study: Scoring treated patients' severity relied on the percentage of scalp area affected.

RNA was extracted and reverse transcribed into cDNA as the sequencing template. Method: immunoSEQ multiplex PCR; TCRdb's copy keeps in-frame clones and lacks some. The table shows approximately 180,000 clones, with 40% to 65% occurring only once. This CDR3 region has 14 residues. V trimming: 7 bases; J trimming: 2 bases; junction bases outside the gene matches: 6. Germline V gene sequence: CDR1 PRHDT, CDR2 FYEKMQ (reference sequence). Treatment specified: oral pan-JAK inhibitor, 5-10 mg twice daily. This sample comprised CD8+ T cells sorted from blood, obtained at week 24, from a patient treated with tofacitinib. The clonotype comes from a human donor with alopecia areata. V is TRBV13 and J is TRBJ1-2; 8 bases align to TRBD1. The CDR3 nucleotides read TGTGCCAGCACCACAGGGGGGGACAACTATGGCTACACCTTC. Protein: CASTTGGDNYGYTF.